Listed here are 32 T cell receptor beta chains from one sample, sequenced in a study of blood T cell repertoires in COVID-19. TCRdb keeps only in-frame clones here, not all; method: immunoSEQ multiplex PCR. The data contain some 130,000 clones, less than 90% of them singletons. The sample consisted of peripheral blood. All receptors come from a man aged 60 to 75 with acute or convalescent COVID-19.

CDR3: CASSLAGSANSNQPQHF. CDR3 coding DNA: TGCGCCAGCAGCTTGGCAGGGTCGGCAAATAGCAATCAGCCCCAGCATTTT. The genes are TRBV5-1 and TRBJ1-5; tentative D call: TRBD1 (5 bases). CDR3 length: 17 residues. Germline lookup yields CDR1 SGHRS and CDR2 YFSETQ. The ends were cut back, 0 bases at V and 0 bases at J, with 13 bases in the middle. Full variable domain (outside the CDR3, taken from reference TRBV5-1 and TRBJ1-5): KAGVTQTPRYLIKTRGQQVTLSCSPISGHRSVSWYQQTPGQGLQFLFEYFSETQRNKGNFPGRFSGRQFSNSRSEMNVSTLELGDSALYLCASSLAGSANSNQPQHFGDGTRLSIL.

The V and J genes are TRBV2 and TRBJ1-2; 9 bases match TRBD1. Germline CDR1 is SNHLY and CDR2 is FYNNEI. This CDR3 contains 13 residues. V lost 8 bases to trimming and J lost 2 bases; unmatched junction nucleotides: 3. The CDR3 coding sequence is TGTGCCAGCCTTGACAGGGGGAACTATGGCTACACCTTC. It translates to CASLDRGNYGYTF.

This clone was observed a few times. This rearrangement joins TRBV28 to TRBJ1-2; no firm D call. The CDR3 has 13 amino acids. Trimming removed 5 bases at V and 3 bases at J, with 10 bases between. Germline V gene data show CDR1 as MDHEN and CDR2 as SYDVKM. The CDR3 DNA sequence: TGTGCCAGCAGTCGGGAAGTAGACTATGGCTACACCTTC. Translation: CASSREVDYGYTF.

This clone has only a few counts. The gene calls are TRBV11-2 and TRBJ1-2; D is possibly TRBD1 (5 bases). The length of the CDR3 is 14 residues. Per the germline V gene, CDR1 is SGHAT and CDR2 is FQNNGV. Trimming took 6 bases from V and 7 from J, leaving 18 bases between them. In DNA, the CDR3 is TGTGCCAGCAGTTTTAAGGGCACAGGATCTGGCTACACCTTC. Protein: CASSFKGTGSGYTF.

This chain uses TRBV18 with TRBJ2-7, with 8 bases that match TRBD2. The CDR3 runs to 14 residues. Germline-derived CDR1 and CDR2 are KGHSH and LQKENI. The junction had 5 bases not matched to a gene; V was cut back by 3 bases and J by 4 bases. Here the CDR3 DNA reads TGTGCCAGCTCACCGAGCGGGAGAGGGTACGAGCAGTACTTC. Encoded protein: CASSPSGRGYEQYF. Full variable domain (remainder filled in from reference TRBV18 and TRBJ2-7): NAGVMQNPRHLVRRRGQEARLRCSPMKGHSHVYWYRQLPEEGLKFMVYLQKENIIDESGMPKERFSAEFPKEGPSILRIQQVVRGDSAAYFCASSPSGRGYEQYFGPGTRLTVT.

The CDR3 spells CASSLQGWGGYTF. For the CDR3, the DNA is TGTGCCAGCAGTTTACAGGGCTGGGGTGGCTACACCTTC. This rearrangement joins TRBV12-3 or TRBV12-4 to TRBJ1-2, with D perhaps TRBD1 (5 bases). This CDR3 has 13 residues. Trimming pared 2 bases from V and 7 bases from J, leaving 11 bases between.

V gene TRBV7-2 combines with J gene TRBJ2-7; a possible D gene is TRBD2 (6 bases). The CDR3 runs to 15 residues. CDR1 is SGHTA and CDR2 is FQGNSA in the germline V gene. Trimming shortened V by 1 base and J by 7 bases, and 17 bases separated the two germline ends. In DNA form, the CDR3 reads TGTGCCAGCAGCTTAGGGCCAGCCCTCGGGAGAGAGCAGTACTTC. This translates into CASSLGPALGREQYF.

The sample holds a few counts of this clone. The chain is built from TRBV20-1 and TRBJ2-7; perhaps TRBD2 as D (6 bases). The length of the CDR3 is 14 residues. Trimming removed 3 bases at V and 5 bases at J, with 17 bases between. Germline V lookup: CDR1 DFQATT, CDR2 SNEGSKA (reference sequence). Here the CDR3 reads CSASRDSLGNEQYF. The DNA for the CDR3 is TGCAGTGCTAGTCGGGACTCCTTAGGCAACGAGCAGTACTTC.

The rearrangement links TRBV10-3 to TRBJ1-4; 10 bases line up with TRBD1. CDR1 and CDR2 from the germline V gene are ENHRY and SYGVKD. With 9 bases clipped from V and 1 base from J, the junction kept 11 bases outside the gene matches. The CDR3 covers 17 residues. The chain's CDR3 is CAMSAGGTGETNEKLFF. CDR3 coding DNA: TGTGCCATGTCCGCGGGCGGGACAGGGGAAACTAATGAAAAACTGTTTTTT.

This sequence joins TRBV2 and TRBJ1-2, with unresolved D. The CDR3 runs 15 residues. Trimming took 4 bases from V and 5 from J, leaving 17 bases between them. Germline V gene lookup returns CDR1 SNHLY and CDR2 FYNNEI. The CDR3 region has the DNA TGTGCCAGCAGTGGTGGTAGTGGAGGAGCGTATGGCTACACCTTC. Translated: CASSGGSGGAYGYTF.

This chain joins TRBV6-5 and TRBJ2-3; tentatively, D is TRBD2 (5 bases). This CDR3 spans 14 amino acids. Germline assignment: CDR1 MNHEY and CDR2 SVGAGI. Deletions cut 4 bases from V and 4 bases from J, with 12 bases between. Here the CDR3 DNA reads TGTGCCAGCAGTTGGGGTGCGCGGGCAGATACGCAGTATTTT. This codes for CASSWGARADTQYF.

The rearrangement links TRBV12-3 or TRBV12-4 to TRBJ1-6; D is unclear. This CDR3 has 13 residues. Trimming left V 2 bases short and J 7 bases short, with 6 bases between. CDR3 sequence: CASSLTENSPLHF. In DNA, the CDR3 is TGTGCCAGCAGTTTAACCGAGAATTCACCCCTCCACTTT.

The genes are TRBV10-3 and TRBJ1-3; TRBD1 is a possible D gene (6 bases). The V and J ends lost 7 bases and 8 bases respectively, with 9 bases between them. CDR3 length: 11 amino acids. The germline CDR1 and CDR2 sequences are ENHRY and SYGVKD. The CDR3 loop reads CAIKGVDTIYF. Written as DNA, the CDR3 is TGTGCCATCAAGGGGGTGGACACCATATATTTT.

This clone was seen more than once but under ten times. V is TRBV25-1 and J is TRBJ1-2, with a weak D call TRBD1 (5 bases). CDR1 and CDR2 from the germline V gene are MGHDK and SYGVNS. V lost 5 bases and J lost 4, with 14 bases in between. The CDR3 loop spans 14 amino acids. CDR3 sequence reads: CASSNSGDSYGYTF. The CDR3 DNA is TGTGCCAGCAGTAACTCTGGGGACTCCTATGGCTACACCTTC.

The gene calls are TRBV4-2 and TRBJ1-5, with unresolved D. The CDR3 runs to 14 residues. V was cut by 3 bases and J by 0 bases, with 6 bases left in between. The V gene's germline CDR1 is LGHNA and CDR2 YNFKEQ. This CDR3 is CASSQPGSNQPQHF. The CDR3 coding sequence is TGTGCCAGCAGCCAGCCAGGTAGCAATCAGCCCCAGCATTTT.

The chain uses TRBV7-3 and TRBJ2-1, with D possibly matching TRBD1 (5 bases). This CDR3 has 15 residues. Germline CDR1 and CDR2: SGHTA and FQGTGA. V dropped 5 bases and J dropped 0 bases, with 11 bases sitting between them. The CDR3 is CASSRQFGSYNEQFF. CDR3 coding DNA: TGTGCCAGCAGCCGACAGTTTGGCTCCTACAATGAGCAGTTCTTC. The complete variable domain, with remaining parts taken from reference TRBV7-3 and TRBJ2-1, reads GAGVSQTPSNKVTEKGKYVELRCDPISGHTALYWYRQSLGQGPEFLIYFQGTGAADDSGLPNDRFFAVRPEGSVSTLKIQRTERGDSAVYLCASSRQFGSYNEQFFGPGTRLTVL.

This rearrangement joins TRBV11-2 to TRBJ2-5; 7 bases agree with TRBD1. CDR1 is SGHAT, CDR2 FQNNGV, per germline. The CDR3 totals 14 residues. Trimming at V came to 4 bases and at J to 4 bases, leaving 6 bases not matched to a gene. The CDR3 sequence is CASSSTGPRETQYF. As DNA, the CDR3 is TGTGCCAGCAGCTCGACAGGGCCGAGAGAGACCCAGTACTTC.

The V and J genes are TRBV10-3 and TRBJ1-3; no clear D. This CDR3 is 13 amino acids long. Trimming left V 8 bases short and J 0 bases short, with 8 bases between. Germline loops: CDR1 ENHRY, CDR2 SYGVKD. Here the CDR3 DNA reads TGTGCCATCTGGGCGGGCTCTGGAAACACCATATATTTT. This gives the protein CAIWAGSGNTIYF.

The CDR3 DNA follows: TGTGCCAGCAGCGTCGGTGGCGGGGGGGCAAAGTATAGTGAGCAGTTCTTC. This gives the protein CASSVGGGGAKYSEQFF. The rearrangement links TRBV9 to TRBJ2-1; TRBD2 aligns across 9 bases. Germline V gives CDR1 SGDLS, CDR2 YYNGEE. With 2 bases clipped from V and 9 bases from J, the junction kept 15 bases outside the gene matches. The CDR3 is made up of 17 amino acids.

The rearrangement uses TRBV7-6 and TRBJ2-7; 9 positions agree with TRBD2. CDR1 is SGHVS, CDR2 FNYEAQ, per germline. This CDR3 has 18 amino acids. V trimming: 1 base; J trimming: 0 bases; junction bases outside the gene matches: 10. The CDR3 DNA follows: TGTGCCAGCAGCTTAGAATTCGGGACTAGCTGGAGCTCCTACGAGCAGTACTTC. Its translation is CASSLEFGTSWSSYEQYF.

The CDR3 nucleotides are TGTGCCAGCAGTGAAGGGGCTAGTGGAACAGATACGCAGTATTTT. Protein product: CASSEGASGTDTQYF. The rearrangement joins TRBV6-4 to TRBJ2-3; the D gene is possibly TRBD1 (5 bases). The V gene's germline CDR1 is MRHNA and CDR2 SNTAGT. Deletions cut 3 bases from V and 3 bases from J, with 13 bases between. CDR3 length: 15 residues.

The chain couples TRBV6-5 to TRBJ2-7, with D perhaps matching TRBD2 (7 bases). Germline assignment: CDR1 MNHEY and CDR2 SVGAGI. V was pared by 7 bases and J by 3 bases, with 16 bases between. The CDR3 contains 14 residues. The CDR3, as DNA: TGTGCCAGCATTGGGGGGGGCCTTCTCTACGAGCAGTACTTC. Amino acid sequence: CASIGGGLLYEQYF.

V usage is TRBV29-1 and J usage is TRBJ1-3; perhaps TRBD1 as D (5 bases). From germline, CDR1 is SQVTM and CDR2 ANQGSEA. V was cut by 4 bases and J by 4 bases, with 17 bases left in between. This CDR3 region has 15 residues. CDR3 in DNA: TGCAGCGTTGCGGGAGGACCGGGACTAGGAAACACCATATATTTT. It is translated as CSVAGGPGLGNTIYF.

This rearrangement joins TRBV29-1 to TRBJ2-7; 8 nucleotides line up with TRBD1. The germline V gene encodes CDR1 SQVTM and CDR2 ANQGSEA. Germline trimming cut 7 bases from V and 5 bases from J; bases unmatched to any gene: 7. This CDR3 is 12 amino acids long. The CDR3 DNA sequence: TGCAGCGGGGGACAGGCGGACCACGAGCAGTACTTC. Its protein is CSGGQADHEQYF.

This clone appeared a few times. The rearrangement joins TRBV12-3 or TRBV12-4 to TRBJ1-1; D is perhaps TRBD1 (5 bases). V lost 7 bases, J lost 11 bases, and 17 bases lay in between. The CDR3 runs 12 residues. CDR3 sequence (DNA): TGTGCCAGCACCCGATGGGGCAGAGAGGCTTTCTTT. It translates to CASTRWGREAFF.

This chain connects TRBV14 to TRBJ2-2, with TRBD1 matching 10 bases. The V gene's germline CDR1 is SGHDN and CDR2 FVKESK. V shed 3 bases, J shed 4 bases, and the junction held 5 bases outside the gene matches. The CDR3 spans 16 residues. The CDR3 nucleotides are TGTGCCAGCAGCCATGCTGGACAGGGGGTCACCGGGGAGCTGTTTTTT. This encodes CASSHAGQGVTGELFF.

This clone was recorded only once. This rearrangement joins TRBV19 to TRBJ2-3, with 7 positions matching TRBD1. The germline V gene encodes CDR1 LNHDA and CDR2 SQIVND (reference sequence). This CDR3 has 16 residues. After removal of 5 bases from V and 0 bases from J, the junction contained 8 bases not matched to a gene. The CDR3: CASSPGTEYSTDTQYF. The DNA of the CDR3 is TGTGCCAGTAGTCCTGGGACAGAGTATAGCACAGATACGCAGTATTTT.

The chain links TRBV7-8 to TRBJ1-1; the match to TRBD1 covers 7 bases. CDR1 is SGHVS and CDR2 is FQNEAQ in the germline V gene. Trimming at V came to 2 bases and at J to 4 bases, leaving 1 base not matched to a gene. The CDR3 has 13 residues. The DNA of the CDR3 is TGTGCCAGCAGCTTACCAGGGGGCACTGAAGCTTTCTTT. Its protein product is CASSLPGGTEAFF. Variable domain in full (rest from reference TRBV7-8 and TRBJ1-1): GAGVSQSPRYKVAKRGQDVALRCDPISGHVSLFWYQQALGQGPEFLTYFQNEAQLDKSGLPSDRFFAERPEGSVSTLKIQRTQQEDSAVYLCASSLPGGTEAFFGQGTRLTVV.

The chain recombines TRBV19 with TRBJ1-2; the D gene is possibly TRBD1 (6 bases). CDR1 LNHDA and CDR2 SQIVND come from the germline V gene (reference sequence). CDR3 length: 16 residues. The V and J ends lost 7 bases and 0 bases respectively, with 18 bases between them. The CDR3 DNA follows: TGTGCCAGTACTGATGCCGGGACATATCCTAACTATGGCTACACCTTC. Protein sequence: CASTDAGTYPNYGYTF.

The V call is TRBV11-3, the J call TRBJ2-3, with D tentatively TRBD2 (6 bases). The germline CDR1 and CDR2 sequences are SGHNT and YENEEA. The ends were cut back, 5 bases at V and 4 bases at J, with 16 bases in the middle. The CDR3 length is 15 residues. The CDR3 here is CASSPGGAMADTQYF. The DNA for the CDR3 is TGTGCCAGCAGCCCAGGAGGGGCTATGGCAGATACGCAGTATTTT.

The chain carries TRBV7-3 and TRBJ1-4; 7 bases map to TRBD1. Unmatched junction bases numbered 4, after V lost 2 bases and J lost 4 bases. CDR3 length: 15 amino acids. Per the germline V gene, CDR1 is SGHTA and CDR2 is FQGTGA. CDR3 coding DNA: TGTGCCAGCAGCTTACGGGACAGAATTAATGAAAAACTGTTTTTT. Protein sequence: CASSLRDRINEKLFF.

This clone occurred once. This chain uses TRBV5-4 with TRBJ2-5; possible D gene TRBD2, 6 bases. This CDR3 contains 16 residues. Looked up from germline, CDR1 is SGHNT and CDR2 is YYREEE (reference sequence). V was clipped by 4 bases and J by 5 bases, with 21 bases between them. The CDR3 sequence: CASSGGSTRSGETQYF. CDR3 in DNA: TGTGCCAGCAGCGGAGGGTCTACAAGGAGTGGGGAGACCCAGTACTTC.